Below, 30 T cell receptor beta chains from the same sample are listed, as sequenced in a study of CD4+ T cells in melanoma. Assay used: immunoSEQ multiplex PCR; TCRdb lists only in-frame clones, some missing. The repertoire holds 90,000 to 130,000 clones, with around 92% as singletons. Sequencing input: peripheral blood. The source is a human donor with melanoma.

The gene calls are TRBV4-1 and TRBJ2-7; 9 bases match TRBD2. The CDR3 runs 15 residues. Germline lookup yields CDR1 MGHRA and CDR2 YSYEKL. After removal of 3 bases from V and 2 bases from J, the junction contained 5 bases not matched to a gene. The CDR3 coding sequence is TGCGCCAGCAGCCAGGGACTAGCTCGGACCTACGAGCAGTACTTC. It encodes CASSQGLARTYEQYF.

The chain has TRBV7-8 and TRBJ2-7, with TRBD2 as a possible D gene (6 bases). Germline lookup yields CDR1 SGHVS and CDR2 FQNEAQ. This CDR3 is built from 14 residues. Between the trimmed V and J ends, which lost 1 base and 0 bases, there was a span of 7 bases. In DNA form, the CDR3 reads TGTGCCAGCAGCTTAGGCGGGGACTCCTACGAGCAGTACTTC. Translating it yields CASSLGGDSYEQYF.

This chain links TRBV9 with TRBJ1-2; weak D call: TRBD1 (6 bases). Between the trimmed V and J ends, which lost 3 bases and 1 base, there was a span of 13 bases. The CDR3 consists of 15 residues. Germline V gene sequence: CDR1 SGDLS, CDR2 YYNGEE. CDR3 DNA: TGTGCCAGCAGCGAGATAACAGGGTTTAACTATGGCTACACCTTC. This encodes CASSEITGFNYGYTF.

The chain couples TRBV20-1 to TRBJ1-2, with 9 bases lining up with TRBD1. Unmatched junction bases numbered 4, after V lost 7 bases and J lost 7 bases. Looked up from germline, CDR1 is DFQATT and CDR2 is SNEGSKA (reference sequence). This CDR3 has 11 residues. This CDR3 is CSVTGGSGYTF. The CDR3 nucleotides read TGCAGTGTTACAGGGGGCTCTGGCTACACCTTC.

The rearrangement links TRBV6-5 to TRBJ1-3, with D hard to call. Trimming took off 2 bases at V and 2 bases at J, with 13 bases between the two ends. The CDR3 contains 16 residues. Germline V gene data show CDR1 as MNHEY and CDR2 as SVGAGI. CDR3 in amino acids: CASSYGVMGAGNTIYF. In DNA, the CDR3 is TGTGCCAGCAGTTACGGGGTAATGGGCGCTGGAAACACCATATATTTT.

The J gene is TRBJ2-2, the V gene TRBV5-1; D assignment may be TRBD1 or TRBD2 (5 bases each). Trimming pared 0 bases from V and 4 bases from J, leaving 10 bases between. This CDR3 is 15 amino acids long. CDR1 and CDR2 from the germline V gene are SGHRS and YFSETQ. The CDR3 loop is CASSLVAGTTGELFF. CDR3 DNA sequence: TGCGCCAGCAGCTTGGTGGCCGGGACCACCGGGGAGCTGTTTTTT.

Regarding this clone: The junction departs from the called germline gene at one end, perhaps through a read error. This chain joins TRBV4-3 and TRBJ2-7; D perhaps matches TRBD2 (5 bases). Germline loops: CDR1 LGHNA, CDR2 YSLEER. The CDR3 is 13 amino acids. Written as DNA, the CDR3 is TGCGCCAGCAGTCAAGGCGGGTTCTACGAGCAGTACTTC. The encoded protein is CASSQGGFYEQYF.

The chain has TRBV4-3 and TRBJ2-1; 7 bases align to TRBD1. From germline, CDR1 is LGHNA and CDR2 YSLEER. The V and J ends lost 4 bases and 16 bases, in that order; junction bases with no gene match: 13. The CDR3 consists of 13 residues. The CDR3 nucleotides are TGCGCCAGCAGCCGAGAGGTTCGGGACAGTTATTTCTTC. Translation: CASSREVRDSYFF.

The gene calls are TRBV2 and TRBJ2-5; TRBD2 matches at 13 bases. This CDR3 has 15 amino acids. Trimming took 6 bases from V and 5 from J; bases not matched to a gene: 6. Germline assignment: CDR1 SNHLY and CDR2 FYNNEI. The CDR3 coding sequence is TGTGCCAGCAGGGGGGGGACTAGCGGGGCCGAGACCCAGTACTTC. Its protein product is CASRGGTSGAETQYF.

V usage is TRBV19 and J usage is TRBJ1-3, with 7 bases aligning to TRBD1. Trimming took 3 bases from V and 2 from J; bases not matched to a gene: 4. This CDR3 region has 15 residues. Germline V gene sequence: CDR1 LNHDA, CDR2 SQIVND (reference sequence). This CDR3 is CASSIVTGAGNTIYF. DNA of the CDR3: TGTGCCAGTAGTATTGTTACAGGGGCTGGAAACACCATATATTTT.

V usage is TRBV16 and J usage is TRBJ1-2; tentative D call: TRBD1 (5 bases). The germline gives CDR1 KGHSY, CDR2 FQNENV. Trimming removed 0 bases at V and 8 bases at J, with 13 bases between. The CDR3 covers 14 residues. The CDR3 coding sequence is TGTGCCAGCAGCCAATCCACAGTGGGACGCGGCTACACCTTC. Translation: CASSQSTVGRGYTF.

The J gene is TRBJ2-3, the V gene TRBV14; D gene ambiguous. This CDR3 region has 14 residues. Germline CDR1 and CDR2: SGHDN and FVKESK. Trimming stripped 2 bases from V and 2 bases from J, with 8 bases between. Here the CDR3 reads CASSQKTITDTQYF. The DNA for the CDR3 is TGTGCCAGCAGCCAAAAAACAATCACAGATACGCAGTATTTT. Complete variable domain (other parts from reference TRBV14 and TRBJ2-3): EAGVTQFPSHSVIEKGQTVTLRCDPISGHDNLYWYRRVMGKEIKFLLHFVKESKQDESGMPNNRFLAERTGGTYSTLKVQPAELEDSGVYFCASSQKTITDTQYFGPGTRLTVL.

The chain has TRBV10-3 and TRBJ1-2; D unclear. CDR1 and CDR2 (germline): ENHRY, SYGVKD. This CDR3 contains 11 residues. Trimming removed 8 bases at V and 4 bases at J, with 8 bases between. CDR3 loop: CAIRTGYGYTF. DNA for the CDR3: TGTGCCATCCGGACGGGCTATGGCTACACCTTC.

A single count supports this clone. This rearrangement joins TRBV7-9 to TRBJ2-3; D might be TRBD2 (6 bases). Per the germline V gene, CDR1 is SEHNR and CDR2 is FQNEAQ (reference sequence). The CDR3 runs to 13 residues. The V end lost 8 bases, the J end lost 1 base, and 10 bases lay between the germline ends. CDR3 protein: CASLKRGTDTQYF. The CDR3 DNA follows: TGTGCCAGCCTCAAGCGGGGCACAGATACGCAGTATTTT.

The gene calls are TRBV6-4 and TRBJ1-6; D remains unclear. Germline V lookup: CDR1 MRHNA, CDR2 SNTAGT. V lost 8 bases and J 8 bases, leaving 4 bases between the germline ends. The CDR3 consists of 10 residues. The CDR3 DNA reads TGTGCCAGCGGGCATTCACCCCTCCACTTT. It encodes CASGHSPLHF.

The J gene is TRBJ2-1, the V gene TRBV19, with no clear D. The V gene's germline CDR1 is LNHDA and CDR2 SQIVND (reference sequence). The V end was cut by 5 bases, the J end by 4 bases, with 3 bases between. The CDR3 runs 11 residues. In nucleotides, the CDR3 is TGTGCCAGTAGTCAATACAATGAGCAGTTCTTC. It specifies CASSQYNEQFF.

A remark on this clone: The same CDR3 can be traced to other DNA sequences in this sample. This rearrangement joins TRBV7-9 to TRBJ1-1, with 9 bases identical to TRBD1. The CDR3 covers 14 residues. The germline gives CDR1 SEHNR, CDR2 FQNEAQ (reference sequence). Losses at the gene ends were 5 bases for V and 2 bases for J; bases not matched to a gene: 3. CDR3 nucleotides: TGTGCCAGCAGCACTACAGGGGGCAACACTGAAGCTTTCTTT. Its protein product is CASSTTGGNTEAFF.

The V gene is TRBV5-4, the J gene TRBJ2-7; TRBD2 might be the D (6 bases). Trimming took off 0 bases at V and 1 base at J, with 14 bases between the two ends. The germline CDR1 and CDR2 sequences are SGHNT and YYREEE (reference sequence). The CDR3 covers 16 residues. The CDR3 bases are TGTGCCAGCAGCTTGGTGGGGGAGGTGAGTTCCTACGAGCAGTACTTC. Protein product: CASSLVGEVSSYEQYF.

The rearrangement uses TRBV5-5 and TRBJ2-7; 11 bases are a match to TRBD1. The CDR3 sequence is 13 residues long. Germline CDR1 reads SGHKS; CDR2 reads YYEKEE (reference sequence). The V and J ends lost 7 bases and 4 bases, in that order; junction bases with no gene match: 4. DNA for the CDR3: TGTGCCAGCCTTGGACAGGGGGCTTACGAGCAGTACTTC. This encodes CASLGQGAYEQYF.

The CDR3: CASTGWREPDTQYF. The CDR3 DNA sequence: TGTGCCAGCACCGGGTGGCGGGAGCCAGATACGCAGTATTTT. The rearrangement links TRBV27 to TRBJ2-3, with 7 bases lining up with TRBD2. Germline V CDR1 and CDR2: MNHEY, SMNVEV (reference sequence). This CDR3 is 14 amino acids long. Trimming cost V 7 bases and J 4 bases; bases outside gene matches: 8.

The genes are TRBV4-2 and TRBJ1-3; no reliable D call. The V gene lost 0 bases and the J gene lost 0 bases, with 9 bases spanning the gap. Germline V gene data show CDR1 as LGHNA and CDR2 as YNFKEQ. CDR3 size: 16 residues. The CDR3 DNA sequence: TGTGCCAGCAGCCAAGATCCCCCCATCTCTGGAAACACCATATATTTT. It encodes CASSQDPPISGNTIYF.

The chain carries TRBV5-6 and TRBJ2-3, with TRBD2 identical over 11 bases. Germline CDR1 and CDR2: SGHDT and YYEEEE. The CDR3 has 17 amino acids. The V gene end was trimmed by 3 bases and the J gene end by 2 bases; junction bases not matched to a gene: 8. The CDR3 DNA reads as TGTGCCAGCAGCTCCCCGACTAGCGGGATTTACACAGATACGCAGTATTTT. Its protein product is CASSSPTSGIYTDTQYF.

The V gene is TRBV19, the J gene TRBJ2-3, with 9 bases aligning to TRBD2. Germline assignment: CDR1 LNHDA and CDR2 SQIVND (reference sequence). V lost 5 bases to trimming and J lost 0 bases; unmatched junction nucleotides: 6. This CDR3 region has 16 residues. The CDR3 nucleotides read TGTGCCAGTAGTTCCCAGCGGGGGGCTAGCACAGATACGCAGTATTTT. This codes for CASSSQRGASTDTQYF.

This chain joins TRBV6-1 and TRBJ2-5; D perhaps matches TRBD2 (5 bases). Germline V gene lookup returns CDR1 MNHNS and CDR2 SASEGT. The ends were cut back, 4 bases at V and 4 bases at J, with 16 bases in the middle. The CDR3 consists of 15 residues. The CDR3 loop reads CASSVRTRAGETQYF. Written as DNA, the CDR3 is TGTGCCAGCAGTGTCAGGACGAGGGCGGGAGAGACCCAGTACTTC.

The chain uses TRBV9 and TRBJ2-5; 9 bases fit TRBD1. The V segment lost 0 bases and the J segment 0 bases; nucleotides outside the gene matches: 6. This CDR3 contains 17 residues. Looked up from germline, CDR1 is SGDLS and CDR2 is YYNGEE. In DNA form, the CDR3 reads TGTGCCAGCAGCGTAGAGGACAGGGGTTTGTACCAAGAGACCCAGTACTTC. This sequence encodes CASSVEDRGLYQETQYF. The full variable domain, rest sourced from reference TRBV9 and TRBJ2-5, is DSGVTQTPKHLITATGQRVTLRCSPRSGDLSVYWYQQSLDQGLQFLIQYYNGEERAKGNILERFSAQQFPDLHSELNLSSLELGDSALYFCASSVEDRGLYQETQYFGPGTRLLVL.

The chain combines TRBV15 with TRBJ2-7; 8 nucleotides agree with TRBD1. The germline CDR1 and CDR2 sequences are LNHNV and YYDKDF (reference sequence). Trimming cost V 1 base and J 1 base; bases outside gene matches: 3. The CDR3 loop spans 15 amino acids. CDR3 region: CATSRGQGWSYEQYF. CDR3 sequence (DNA): TGTGCCACCAGCAGAGGACAGGGGTGGTCCTACGAGCAGTACTTC. Using reference TRBV15 and TRBJ2-7 for the parts outside the CDR3, the full variable domain is DAMVIQNPRYQVTQFGKPVTLSCSQTLNHNVMYWYQQKSSQAPKLLFHYYDKDFNNEADTPDNFQSRRPNTSFCFLDIRSPGLGDTAMYLCATSRGQGWSYEQYFGPGTRLTVT.

The J gene is TRBJ2-5, the V gene TRBV10-3; no definite D call. Trimming removed 2 bases at V and 3 bases at J, with 4 bases between. This CDR3 comprises 12 residues. Germline assignment: CDR1 ENHRY and CDR2 SYGVKD. Here the CDR3 DNA reads TGTGCCATCAGTGAGGACGAAGAGACCCAGTACTTC. This translates into CAISEDEETQYF.

The chain links TRBV5-4 to TRBJ2-1, with 7 nucleotides matching TRBD1. Losses at the gene ends were 4 bases for V and 6 bases for J; bases not matched to a gene: 4. Germline V gives CDR1 SGHNT, CDR2 YYREEE (reference sequence). This CDR3 is built from 13 residues. This CDR3 reads CASSVTGSNEQFF. As DNA, the CDR3 is TGTGCCAGCAGCGTGACAGGGTCCAATGAGCAGTTCTTC.

The rearrangement links TRBV7-6 to TRBJ2-2; D is perhaps TRBD1 (8 bases). The germline V gene encodes CDR1 SGHVS and CDR2 FNYEAQ. The CDR3 loop spans 16 amino acids. Trimming stripped 5 bases from V and 4 bases from J, with 17 bases between. Here the CDR3 DNA reads TGTGCCAGCAGCGCCCGGACAGGGAGGGCCACCGGGGAGCTGTTTTTT. Translation: CASSARTGRATGELFF. The full variable domain, in which reference TRBV7-6 and TRBJ2-2 provide the parts outside the CDR3, is GAGVSQSPRYKVTKRGQDVALRCDPISGHVSLYWYRQALGQGPEFLTYFNYEAQQDKSGLPNDRFSAERPEGSISTLTIQRTEQRDSAMYRCASSARTGRATGELFFGEGSRLTVL.

This sequence joins TRBV4-1 and TRBJ2-7, with TRBD1 identical over 9 bases. In germline, CDR1 is MGHRA, CDR2 YSYEKL. Trimming at V came to 3 bases and at J to 2 bases, leaving 5 bases not matched to a gene. This CDR3 is built from 15 residues. The CDR3: CASSQPGTGTYEQYF. CDR3 DNA: TGCGCCAGCAGCCAGCCCGGGACAGGGACCTACGAGCAGTACTTC.